Below, 24 T cell receptor beta chains from the same sample are listed, as sequenced in a study of spatial heterogeneity in lung cancer. The time point: sample taken at primary tumor resection. In each case, whole RNA from tumor, nontumor lung or frozen PBMC was sequenced unsorted. Using its own MiXCR run on the 5' RACE reads, TCRdb lists one record per CDR3 protein. The sample lists approximately 52,000 distinct CDR3 sequences; less than 9% were seen once. The material sequenced was PBMCs, taken at surgery. These TCRs come from a female donor with early-stage non-small cell lung cancer.

This clonotype appeared many times. The chain employs TRBV30 and TRBJ2-3; 7 positions match TRBD2. The J segment lost 0 bases and the V segment lost 8 bases, leaving 11 bases of the junction unmatched. The CDR3 contains 15 residues. Germline V gene sequence: CDR1 GTSNPN, CDR2 SVGIG (reference sequence). The CDR3 nucleotides are TGTGCCGCGACCGGGACTAATGGAAGCACAGATACGCAGTATTTT. It yields the protein CAATGTNGSTDTQYF.

The chain joins TRBV6-1 to TRBJ1-5; a weak D match, TRBD1 (6 bases). The V end was cut by 10 bases, the J end by 7 bases, with 20 bases between. Per the germline V gene, CDR1 is MNHNS and CDR2 is SASEGT. There are 14 residues in the CDR3. This CDR3 is CAIQPQGGRQPQHF. The CDR3 coding sequence is TGTGCCATCCAACCACAGGGAGGAAGGCAGCCCCAGCATTTT.

The chain employs TRBV12-3 or TRBV12-4 and TRBJ2-2; 8 nucleotides line up with TRBD1. V gave up 11 bases and J gave up 1 base; unmatched junction bases: 9. The CDR3 extends over 15 amino acids. The CDR3 region is CAGSRTGRNTGELFF. The DNA for the CDR3 is TGTGCCGGATCCCGGACAGGGAGGAACACCGGGGAGCTGTTTTTT.

This clonotype was detected a few times. V usage is TRBV29-1 and J usage is TRBJ2-5; D possibly corresponds to TRBD1 (5 bases). The CDR3 has 13 residues. Deletions cut 3 bases from V and 3 bases from J, with 11 bases between. Per the germline V gene, CDR1 is SQVTM and CDR2 is ANQGSEA. CDR3 sequence: CSVDLTGKETQYF. The CDR3 DNA is TGCAGCGTTGACCTCACAGGAAAAGAGACCCAGTACTTC.

This clonotype was seen ten or more times. The CDR3 region has the DNA TGTGCCTGGGGCCCGGGACAGACAGAAGAGACCCAGTACTTC. Translating gives CAWGPGQTEETQYF. The gene calls are TRBV30 and TRBJ2-5; 7 positions agree with TRBD1. Looked up from germline, CDR1 is GTSNPN and CDR2 is SVGIG (reference sequence). The length of the CDR3 is 14 residues. Trimming at V came to 5 bases and at J to 3 bases, leaving 9 bases not matched to a gene.

The chain uses TRBV2 and TRBJ1-4; the D is unclear. The CDR3 consists of 13 residues. Germline CDR1 reads SNHLY; CDR2 reads FYNNEI. The ends were cut back, 5 bases at V and 7 bases at J, with 11 bases in the middle. The CDR3 coding sequence is TGTGCCAGCAGTTTCGTATCTAGTGAAAAACTGTTTTTT. This encodes CASSFVSSEKLFF. Full variable domain (remainder filled in from reference TRBV2 and TRBJ1-4): EPEVTQTPSHQVTQMGQEVILRCVPISNHLYFYWYRQILGQKVEFLVSFYNNEISEKSEIFDDQFSVERPDGSNFTLKIRSTKLEDSAMYFCASSFVSSEKLFFGSGTQLSVL.

This clonotype was counted at least ten times. The chain links TRBV7-9 to TRBJ1-5, with D unresolved. CDR3 size: 15 residues. CDR1 and CDR2 (germline): SEHNR, FQNEAQ (reference sequence). V was pared by 3 bases and J by 1 base, with 10 bases between. Written as DNA, the CDR3 is TGTGCCAGCAGCTTTTCTGAGGCCAGCAATCAGCCCCAGCATTTT. Encoded protein: CASSFSEASNQPQHF. The complete variable domain, with remaining parts taken from reference TRBV7-9 and TRBJ1-5, reads DTGVSQNPRHKITKRGQNVTFRCDPISEHNRLYWYRQTLGQGPEFLTYFQNEAQLEKSRLLSDRFSAERPKGSFSTLEIQRTEQGDSAMYLCASSFSEASNQPQHFGDGTRLSIL.

This clonotype has just a few counts. The rearrangement links TRBV18 to TRBJ2-4; D gene unclear. This CDR3 spans 16 amino acids. Germline values: CDR1 KGHSH, CDR2 LQKENI. Trimming took off 0 bases at V and 0 bases at J, with 9 bases between the two ends. The CDR3 loop reads CASSPPRDVAKNIQYF. The CDR3 coding sequence is TGTGCCAGCTCACCACCGCGCGACGTAGCCAAAAACATTCAGTACTTC. Combining the CDR3 with reference TRBV18 and TRBJ2-4 gives the whole variable domain NAGVMQNPRHLVRRRGQEARLRCSPMKGHSHVYWYRQLPEEGLKFMVYLQKENIIDESGMPKERFSAEFPKEGPSILRIQQVVRGDSAAYFCASSPPRDVAKNIQYFGAGTRLSVL.

The chain uses TRBV20-1 and TRBJ1-1; D is possibly TRBD1 (5 bases). Looked up from germline, CDR1 is DFQATT and CDR2 is SNEGSKA (reference sequence). CDR3 length: 14 amino acids. The V end was cut by 5 bases, the J end by 3 bases, with 16 bases between. The CDR3 nucleotides read TGCAGTGCTCTCACATGGGGGGAGGACACTGAAGCTTTCTTT. Translating gives CSALTWGEDTEAFF.

This clonotype was seen many times. V and J are TRBV15 and TRBJ2-1; the D gene is possibly TRBD2 (6 bases). In germline, CDR1 is LNHNV, CDR2 YYDKDF (reference sequence). The CDR3 totals 14 residues. With 4 bases removed from V and 10 bases from J, the gap between germline ends came to 17 bases. CDR3 sequence reads: CATSIGGASGEQFF. The CDR3 coding sequence is TGTGCCACCAGCATCGGGGGAGCGAGCGGGGAGCAGTTCTTC.

This clonotype was seen at least ten times. The chain links TRBV20-1 to TRBJ2-5; 10 nucleotides line up with TRBD2. J was trimmed by 2 bases and V by 6 bases; bases with no gene match: 6. The germline gives CDR1 DFQATT, CDR2 SNEGSKA (reference sequence). The CDR3 runs to 14 residues. CDR3 in amino acids: CSATRTSGQETQYF. CDR3 bases: TGCAGTGCAACCCGGACTAGCGGTCAAGAGACCCAGTACTTC.

The CDR3 bases are TGTGCCACCAGTGATTACACGGGGGTGAGGAATGAGCAGTTCTTC. Amino acid sequence: CATSDYTGVRNEQFF. The gene calls are TRBV24-1 and TRBJ2-1, with D possibly matching TRBD2 (6 bases). V was cut by 2 bases and J by 7 bases, with 14 bases left in between. Germline V gene lookup returns CDR1 KGHDR and CDR2 SFDVKD. CDR3 length: 15 amino acids.

Many counts were recorded for this clonotype. The chain links TRBV4-3 to TRBJ2-3, with 8 positions matching TRBD2. The CDR3 spans 15 residues. V lost 0 bases, J lost 5 bases, and 4 bases stayed unmatched. Germline-derived CDR1 and CDR2 are LGHNA and YSLEER. The CDR3 here is CASSQEASGLDTQYF. Written as DNA, the CDR3 is TGCGCCAGCAGCCAAGAGGCTAGCGGGTTAGATACGCAGTATTTT.

There are many counts of this clonotype. Written as DNA, the CDR3 is TGTGCCAGCAGTCAATCAGGGCCGCAAGAGACCCAGTACTTC. This translates into CASSQSGPQETQYF. This sequence joins TRBV28 and TRBJ2-5, with D perhaps TRBD1 (5 bases). CDR3 length: 14 residues. The V end was cut by 5 bases, the J end by 2 bases, with 12 bases between. Germline lookup yields CDR1 MDHEN and CDR2 SYDVKM. Filled out from reference TRBV28 and TRBJ2-5, the complete variable domain reads DVKVTQSSRYLVKRTGEKVFLECVQDMDHENMFWYRQDPGLGLRLIYFSYDVKMKEKGDIPEGYSVSREKKERFSLILESASTNQTSMYLCASSQSGPQETQYFGPGTRLLVL.

There are many counts of this clonotype. The rearrangement links TRBV11-2 to TRBJ2-7; 7 nucleotides agree with TRBD2. The V gene end was trimmed by 3 bases and the J gene end by 2 bases; junction bases not matched to a gene: 1. Germline values: CDR1 SGHAT, CDR2 FQNNGV. This CDR3 comprises 13 residues. The CDR3 bases are TGTGCCAGCAGCTTGGGGACTACCTACGAGCAGTACTTC. Translating gives CASSLGTTYEQYF.

This clonotype was observed at least ten times. The V gene is TRBV10-3, the J gene TRBJ2-3, with D maybe TRBD1 (6 bases). The germline V gene has CDR1 ENHRY and CDR2 SYGVKD. V shed 8 bases and J shed 0 bases, with 9 bases lying between them. This CDR3 has 13 residues. The CDR3 DNA reads TGTGCCATCTTACAGGGAAGCACAGATACGCAGTATTTT. Translating gives CAILQGSTDTQYF.

A few counts support this clonotype. The CDR3 sequence: CASSPERGGNEKLFF. The CDR3 coding sequence is TGTGCCAGCAGCCCTGAGAGGGGGGGAAATGAAAAACTGTTTTTT. This chain uses TRBV2 with TRBJ1-4; a weak D match, TRBD1 (6 bases). Per germline, CDR1 SNHLY and CDR2 FYNNEI. The length of the CDR3 is 15 residues. Trimming removed 6 bases at V and 5 bases at J, with 16 bases between. The full variable domain, with the rest looked up from reference TRBV2 and TRBJ1-4, is EPEVTQTPSHQVTQMGQEVILRCVPISNHLYFYWYRQILGQKVEFLVSFYNNEISEKSEIFDDQFSVERPDGSNFTLKIRSTKLEDSAMYFCASSPERGGNEKLFFGSGTQLSVL.

This chain links TRBV3-1 with TRBJ2-3, with 9 bases identical to TRBD1. With V trimmed by 4 bases and J by 2 bases, 4 bases remained unmatched. CDR1 and CDR2 from the germline V gene are LGHDT and YNNKEL (reference sequence). This CDR3 comprises 15 residues. The CDR3 loop reads CASSRQGDATDTQYF. The CDR3 bases are TGTGCCAGCAGCCGACAGGGGGACGCCACAGATACGCAGTATTTT.

The table lists this clonotype with a few counts. This chain joins TRBV29-1 and TRBJ1-1; D may be TRBD1 (6 bases). Looked up from germline, CDR1 is SQVTM and CDR2 is ANQGSEA. The V and J ends lost 3 bases and 7 bases respectively, with 12 bases between them. CDR3 length equals 12 residues. CDR3 nucleotides: TGCAGCGTTGACACAGGGACCAATGAAGCTTTCTTT. Translated, it gives CSVDTGTNEAFF.

This clonotype was recorded a few times. The DNA for the CDR3 is TGCAGTCTCCCTCTCTCTAACACTGAAGCTTTCTTT. Amino acids: CSLPLSNTEAFF. J is TRBJ1-1 and V is TRBV20-1; unclear D gene. CDR1 DFQATT and CDR2 SNEGSKA come from the germline V gene (reference sequence). The CDR3 consists of 12 residues. Trimming removed 8 bases at V and 2 bases at J, with 12 bases between.

This clonotype was recorded many times. This chain links TRBV4-3 with TRBJ1-1; the D gene is possibly TRBD1 (5 bases). CDR3 length: 14 amino acids. Trimming removed 4 bases from V and 5 bases from J, with 14 bases in between. Germline V gene lookup returns CDR1 LGHNA and CDR2 YSLEER. For the CDR3, the DNA is TGCGCCAGCAGCCCAAGCCGGTGGGGGACTGAAGCTTTCTTT. Its protein product is CASSPSRWGTEAFF.

This clonotype has ten or more counts. V and J are TRBV5-1 and TRBJ2-3; D is unresolved. This CDR3 has 14 amino acids. Trimming stripped 0 bases from V and 2 bases from J, with 7 bases between. CDR1 and CDR2 (germline): SGHRS, YFSETQ. The CDR3 loop reads CASSLVTTTDTQYF. The CDR3 nucleotides are TGCGCCAGCAGCTTGGTAACAACCACAGATACGCAGTATTTT.

This clonotype occurred a few times. The chain joins TRBV12-3 or TRBV12-4 to TRBJ2-7; D gene ambiguous. Trimming left V 5 bases short and J 1 base short, with 9 bases between. The CDR3 length is 13 residues. The CDR3: CASSPGPSYEQYF. Written as DNA, the CDR3 is TGTGCCAGCAGTCCAGGTCCTTCCTACGAGCAGTACTTC.

Ten or more counts support this clonotype. V gene TRBV5-8 combines with J gene TRBJ2-7, with a tentative D call TRBD2 (6 bases). CDR1 and CDR2 (germline): SGHTS, YDEGEE. This CDR3 is 16 amino acids long. Between the trimmed V and J ends, which lost 4 bases and 3 bases, there was a span of 20 bases. For the CDR3, the DNA is TGTGCCAGCAGCACCCCGCGCAGGCTCGGGAGCTACGAGCAGTACTTC. As protein: CASSTPRRLGSYEQYF.